These 6 T cell receptor beta chains share one sample of origin, sequenced in a study of T cell repertoires in cytomegalovirus infection. TCRdb re-analysed the reads in MiXCR, keeping a single row per CDR3 protein. The profile shows around 900,000 distinct CDR3 sequences, around 32% of them singletons. Their specific antigens are unknown. Sequences were derived from cultured CD8+ T cells from PBMCs, sampled from culture after CMV antigen stimulation. The origin of the receptors is a human donor in good health (CMV status not recorded). Some clones in this sample may be carry-over from other donors' samples.

This chain joins TRBV6-8 and TRBJ2-7; 8 bases are a match to TRBD1. V dropped 4 bases and J dropped 1; count of bases not matched to a gene: 12. The length of the CDR3 is 17 residues. CDR1 and CDR2 from the germline V gene are MNHGY and SAAAGT. The CDR3 coding sequence is TGTGCCAGCAGTTTCCAACCGACAGGGGCCCTGTCCTACGAGCAGTACTTC. Amino acids: CASSFQPTGALSYEQYF.

CDR3 nucleotide sequence: TGTGCCAGCAGCTTGGGGGGGCCGGGAGGCGCCTACGAGCAGTACGTC. This sequence encodes CASSLGGPGGAYEQYV. J is TRBJ2-7 and V is TRBV7-4, with a possible D match to TRBD2 (7 bases). This CDR3 spans 16 amino acids. The V gene's germline CDR1 is SGHVT and CDR2 SQSDAQ. The V gene lost 3 bases and the J gene lost 2 bases, with 17 bases spanning the gap.

V usage is TRBV15 and J usage is TRBJ2-5; 9 nucleotides align to TRBD1. With V trimmed by 4 bases and J by 5 bases, 11 bases remained unmatched. The CDR3 sequence is 16 residues long. Germline loops: CDR1 LNHNV, CDR2 YYDKDF (reference sequence). The CDR3 spells CATSTKWDRVRETQYF. DNA of the CDR3: TGTGCCACCAGCACCAAATGGGACAGGGTACGCGAGACCCAGTACTTC. Drawing the rest from reference TRBV15 and TRBJ2-5, the complete variable domain is DAMVIQNPRYQVTQFGKPVTLSCSQTLNHNVMYWYQQKSSQAPKLLFHYYDKDFNNEADTPDNFQSRRPNTSFCFLDIRSPGLGDTAMYLCATSTKWDRVRETQYFGPGTRLLVL.

The sample holds many counts of this clonotype. The chain recombines TRBV6-1 with TRBJ2-1, with D possibly called TRBD1 or TRBD2 (5 bases each). V lost 9 bases and J 0 bases, leaving 9 bases between the germline ends. This CDR3 spans 13 amino acids. Germline CDR1 MNHNS, CDR2 SASEGT. This CDR3 is CASEGSSYNEQFF. In DNA form, the CDR3 reads TGTGCCAGTGAGGGGAGCTCCTACAATGAGCAGTTCTTC.

The rearrangement links TRBV7-8 to TRBJ2-3; maybe TRBD2 (5 bases). The CDR3 totals 15 residues. CDR1 is SGHVS, CDR2 FQNEAQ, per germline. V was clipped by 8 bases and J by 4 bases, with 19 bases between them. The CDR3 nucleotides read TGTGCCAGCGCCTTAGAGGGTTTTAGCTCAGATACGCAGTATTTT. Translating gives CASALEGFSSDTQYF.

The V gene is TRBV6-6, the J gene TRBJ2-3; possible D gene TRBD2, 5 bases. The CDR3 consists of 13 residues. Germline CDR1 and CDR2: MNHNY and SVGAGI (reference sequence). The V end was cut by 11 bases, the J end by 2 bases, with 14 bases between. CDR3 sequence: CAYSGYLTDTQYF. CDR3 nucleotides: TGTGCCTACAGCGGCTATCTCACAGATACGCAGTATTTT.